Below are 21 T cell receptor beta chains sequenced from a single sample in a study of shared clonotypes between healthy human individuals. The assay was immunoSEQ multiplex PCR, and TCRdb's table has in-frame clones only and misses some. The table has approximately 1.5 million clones, 95% to 99% seen once. The sample was naive CD4+ T cells sorted from blood. The subset: CD45RA+ positively selected. These receptors were collected from a man between 25 and 39 years old in good health.

The chain combines TRBV7-2 with TRBJ2-1; possibly TRBD1 for D (5 bases). CDR1 and CDR2 from the germline V gene are SGHTA and FQGNSA. Trimming removed 1 base from V and 7 bases from J, with 14 bases in between. There are 15 residues in the CDR3. The CDR3 DNA is TGTGCCAGCAGCTTAGTAGCAGGGCCGGTGAATGAGCAGTTCTTC. Translating gives CASSLVAGPVNEQFF.

The V call is TRBV9, the J call TRBJ1-1; the match to TRBD1 covers 11 bases. The ends lost 3 bases at V and 5 bases at J; junction bases unmatched: 6. Germline V gene data show CDR1 as SGDLS and CDR2 as YYNGEE. The CDR3 contains 15 residues. CDR3 bases: TGTGCCAGCAGCGCAATGGGACAGGGGGTAACTGAAGCTTTCTTT. Protein product: CASSAMGQGVTEAFF.

The chain has TRBV6-5 and TRBJ2-3, with 12 bases lining up with TRBD2. V dropped 3 bases and J dropped 2; count of bases not matched to a gene: 3. Germline V CDR1 and CDR2: MNHEY, SVGAGI. This CDR3 comprises 16 residues. The CDR3 nucleotides are TGTGCCAGCAGTTATTGGACTAGCGGGACCACAGATACGCAGTATTTT. It translates to CASSYWTSGTTDTQYF.

This rearrangement joins TRBV10-3 to TRBJ2-3; a weak D match, TRBD2 (5 bases). The CDR3 contains 17 residues. Per the germline V gene, CDR1 is ENHRY and CDR2 is SYGVKD. V was clipped by 0 bases and J by 5 bases, with 18 bases between them. The CDR3 nucleotides read TGTGCCATCAGTGAGTCCCGAGGACGGGATGTAGGAGATACGCAGTATTTT. It translates to CAISESRGRDVGDTQYF.

The chain couples TRBV5-1 to TRBJ2-7; 13 bases map to TRBD2. The CDR3 extends over 15 amino acids. Germline V gives CDR1 SGHRS, CDR2 YFSETQ. Trimming cost V 5 bases and J 5 bases; bases outside gene matches: 7. CDR3 sequence reads: CASSHGLAGVNEQYF. The CDR3 region has the DNA TGCGCCAGCAGTCACGGACTAGCGGGAGTGAACGAGCAGTACTTC. The full variable domain, with the rest looked up from reference TRBV5-1 and TRBJ2-7, is KAGVTQTPRYLIKTRGQQVTLSCSPISGHRSVSWYQQTPGQGLQFLFEYFSETQRNKGNFPGRFSGRQFSNSRSEMNVSTLELGDSALYLCASSHGLAGVNEQYFGPGTRLTVT.

J is TRBJ2-2 and V is TRBV7-9; TRBD1 or TRBD2 may be the D gene (6 bases each). The germline V gene has CDR1 SEHNR and CDR2 FQNEAQ (reference sequence). The V end was cut by 0 bases, the J end by 1 base, with 15 bases between. The CDR3 has 18 amino acids. The CDR3 DNA reads as TGTGCCAGCAGCTTAGCTCGTTTCGGGGGCAGGAACACCGGGGAGCTGTTTTTT. Translating gives CASSLARFGGRNTGELFF.

The rearrangement joins TRBV7-9 to TRBJ2-3, with D perhaps TRBD2 (5 bases). Germline CDR1 SEHNR, CDR2 FQNEAQ (reference sequence). This CDR3 region has 14 residues. V lost 3 bases to trimming and J lost 3 bases, with 10 bases between them. The CDR3 nucleotides are TGTGCCAGCAGCTTCGTAGCGCCTACAGATACGCAGTATTTT. This codes for CASSFVAPTDTQYF.

The rearrangement links TRBV10-3 to TRBJ2-2; 7 bases are shared with TRBD2. Germline assignment: CDR1 ENHRY and CDR2 SYGVKD. V shed 1 base, J shed 6 bases, and the junction held 8 bases outside the gene matches. CDR3 length equals 16 residues. CDR3 DNA sequence: TGTGCCATCAGTGAGTACGGCGGGAGAGGGGCCGGGGAGCTGTTTTTT. Its translation is CAISEYGGRGAGELFF.

The rearrangement links TRBV14 to TRBJ2-5; no reliable D call. Per the germline V gene, CDR1 is SGHDN and CDR2 is FVKESK. This CDR3 comprises 14 residues. Trimming stripped 1 base from V and 1 base from J, with 7 bases between. The CDR3: CASSQVGFQETQYF. CDR3 sequence (DNA): TGTGCCAGCAGCCAAGTCGGGTTCCAAGAGACCCAGTACTTC.

About this clone itself: The same CDR3 is also encoded by other DNA sequences in this sample. The chain links TRBV19 to TRBJ2-6, with D possibly matching TRBD2 (5 bases). The CDR3 loop spans 14 amino acids. The germline gives CDR1 LNHDA, CDR2 SQIVND (reference sequence). With 7 bases removed from V and 1 base from J, the gap between germline ends came to 8 bases. The CDR3 sequence: CASTRGSGANVLTF. The CDR3 region has the DNA TGTGCCAGTACCCGGGGTTCTGGGGCCAACGTCCTGACTTTC.

The chain combines TRBV20-1 with TRBJ1-2, with D uncertain. This CDR3 has 9 residues. CDR1 is DFQATT, CDR2 SNEGSKA, per germline (reference sequence). CDR3: CIPRHGYTF. The CDR3 DNA is TGCATTCCGAGGCACGGCTACACCTTC.

The rearrangement joins TRBV6-6 to TRBJ1-1; D is possibly TRBD1 (5 bases). Germline V gives CDR1 MNHNY, CDR2 SVGAGI (reference sequence). V was trimmed by 6 bases and J by 2 bases, leaving 13 bases between them. This CDR3 comprises 14 residues. The CDR3 sequence: CASSKLRENTEAFF. CDR3 bases: TGTGCCAGCAGCAAGCTCAGGGAAAACACTGAAGCTTTCTTT.

On this clone: This same CDR3 is encoded by further DNA sequences in the sample. This chain connects TRBV5-1 to TRBJ2-5; D unclear. CDR3 length: 13 residues. Looked up from germline, CDR1 is SGHRS and CDR2 is YFSETQ. V lost 0 bases and J 5 bases, leaving 8 bases between the germline ends. CDR3 nucleotides: TGCGCCAGCAGCTTGGGCGGCCGGGAGACCCAGTACTTC. Translation gives CASSLGGRETQYF.

The V gene is TRBV14, the J gene TRBJ1-2, with 7 nucleotides matching TRBD1. Germline CDR1 SGHDN, CDR2 FVKESK. The CDR3 sequence is 17 residues long. V was pared by 0 bases and J by 4 bases, with 11 bases of the junction left unmatched. The CDR3 region is CASSQEIIQGGLYGYTF. Written as DNA, the CDR3 is TGTGCCAGCAGCCAAGAAATTATTCAGGGGGGACTCTATGGCTACACCTTC.

V and J are TRBV28 and TRBJ1-2; D uncertain. Germline CDR1 and CDR2: MDHEN and SYDVKM. V lost 8 bases and J lost 5, with 15 bases in between. This CDR3 has 13 residues. The CDR3 is CASASVWAYGYTF. The CDR3 DNA follows: TGTGCCAGCGCGTCCGTGTGGGCATATGGCTACACCTTC.

This clone was counted once. The V and J genes are TRBV7-6 and TRBJ2-5, with D maybe TRBD1 (5 bases). With the DNA end fitting TRBJ2-7 better, the J assignment may be wrong. From germline, CDR1 is SGHVS and CDR2 FNYEAQ. The CDR3 length is 16 residues. The CDR3 bases are TGTGCCAGCAGCTTAGGAGGTGGCCAAGGGGCCTACGAGCAGTACTTC. Translating gives CASSLGGGQGAYEQYF.

This clone was detected only once. J is TRBJ1-2 and V is TRBV6-1, with D tentatively TRBD1 (5 bases). CDR1 is MNHNS, CDR2 SASEGT, per germline. The CDR3 runs to 12 residues. Trimming left V 3 bases short and J 9 bases short, with 11 bases between. CDR3 sequence: CASSEWQGRYTF. The CDR3 DNA reads TGTGCCAGCAGTGAGTGGCAGGGCCGCTACACCTTC.

A note on this clone: The same CDR3 is also encoded by other DNA sequences in this sample. The chain is built from TRBV18 and TRBJ1-4, with TRBD1 identical over 7 bases. V lost 3 bases to trimming and J lost 6 bases; unmatched junction nucleotides: 4. The CDR3 runs to 14 residues. Per the germline V gene, CDR1 is KGHSH and CDR2 is LQKENI. The CDR3 reads CASSPTGSDEKLFF. CDR3 bases: TGTGCCAGCTCACCGACAGGGTCCGATGAAAAACTGTTTTTT.

Only one count was recorded for this clone. V gene TRBV5-4 combines with J gene TRBJ2-2; the D is unclear. The germline V and J ends were trimmed by 2 bases and 6 bases, with 14 bases remaining between them. The CDR3 loop spans 15 amino acids. Germline V CDR1 and CDR2: SGHNT, YYREEE (reference sequence). Here the CDR3 reads CASSFSGGWAGELFF. CDR3 nucleotides: TGTGCCAGCAGCTTTTCTGGCGGTTGGGCCGGGGAGCTGTTTTTT.

The genes are TRBV20-1 and TRBJ2-1; D unclear. Deletions cut 5 bases from V and 11 bases from J, with 13 bases between. The CDR3 is made up of 11 amino acids. The germline gives CDR1 DFQATT, CDR2 SNEGSKA (reference sequence). DNA for the CDR3: TGCAGTGCTTATTACAAAGACAAGCAGTTCTTC. It translates to CSAYYKDKQFF.

The V gene is TRBV9, the J gene TRBJ2-5; 14 nucleotides match TRBD2. This CDR3 region has 19 residues. CDR1 is SGDLS and CDR2 is YYNGEE in the germline V gene. The V segment lost 1 base and the J segment 4 bases; nucleotides outside the gene matches: 12. CDR3 residues: CASSVLPGLAGVVPETQYF. The CDR3 DNA is TGTGCCAGCAGCGTACTTCCGGGACTAGCGGGAGTCGTTCCAGAGACCCAGTACTTC.